The 13 T cell receptor beta chains presented below share a single source sample, sequenced in a study of shared clonotypes between healthy human individuals. Generated by immunoSEQ multiplex PCR, the TCRdb table keeps only in-frame clones and is missing some. The sample carries approximately 1.5 million clones, 98% recorded once. Sequenced sample: naive CD4+ T cells sorted from blood. Subset noted: CD45RA+ positively selected. All receptors derive from a man aged 25 to 40 in good health.

The rearrangement joins TRBV19 to TRBJ1-1; 8 bases map to TRBD1. Trimming removed 6 bases from V and 4 bases from J; junction bases left unmatched: 16. The CDR3 extends over 17 amino acids. Germline values: CDR1 LNHDA, CDR2 SQIVND (reference sequence). The CDR3 sequence: CASSTQDRAGWGTEAFF. The CDR3 DNA follows: TGTGCCAGTAGCACCCAGGACAGGGCTGGGTGGGGCACTGAAGCTTTCTTT.

The chain combines TRBV10-3 with TRBJ1-5, with D hard to call. V lost 0 bases and J lost 5, with 14 bases in between. The CDR3 length is 16 residues. In germline, CDR1 is ENHRY, CDR2 SYGVKD. CDR3 region: CAISESISGSDQPQHF. The DNA of the CDR3 is TGTGCCATCAGTGAGTCGATCTCGGGGTCTGATCAGCCCCAGCATTTT.

This clone was recorded once. The chain joins TRBV28 to TRBJ2-3; D may be TRBD1 (5 bases). Trimming shortened V by 5 bases and J by 9 bases, and 12 bases separated the two germline ends. The CDR3 is 12 residues long. The germline V gene encodes CDR1 MDHEN and CDR2 SYDVKM. The CDR3 is CASSQGVRTQYF. In DNA form, the CDR3 reads TGTGCCAGCAGTCAAGGGGTACGCACGCAGTATTTT.

The chain employs TRBV7-2 and TRBJ2-7; 9 bases agree with TRBD1. Germline values: CDR1 SGHTA, CDR2 FQGNSA. V shed 5 bases, J shed 3 bases, and the junction held 11 bases outside the gene matches. This CDR3 spans 16 amino acids. CDR3 amino acids: CASSTQSGTGYYEQYF. DNA of the CDR3: TGTGCCAGCAGCACACAATCCGGGACAGGGTACTACGAGCAGTACTTC.

The chain recombines TRBV29-1 with TRBJ1-2, with no clear D. The germline V and J ends were trimmed by 6 bases and 4 bases, with 12 bases remaining between them. From germline, CDR1 is SQVTM and CDR2 ANQGSEA. This CDR3 is built from 12 residues. CDR3 nucleotide sequence: TGCAGCGTGGTCGAGGGTACCTATGGCTACACCTTC. Encoded protein: CSVVEGTYGYTF.

The rearrangement uses TRBV19 and TRBJ2-1; 14 bases are shared with TRBD2. CDR3 size: 20 residues. V trimming: 6 bases; J trimming: 1 base; junction bases outside the gene matches: 14. The germline gives CDR1 LNHDA, CDR2 SQIVND (reference sequence). CDR3 DNA sequence: TGTGCCAGTAGATCGGAGGGGGGACTAGCGGGAGTAAGATCCTACAATGAGCAGTTCTTC. Protein product: CASRSEGGLAGVRSYNEQFF.

This chain joins TRBV11-2 and TRBJ2-3; 9 bases are a match to TRBD1. V shed 2 bases, J shed 3 bases, and the junction held 12 bases outside the gene matches. This CDR3 is built from 18 residues. CDR1 and CDR2 (germline): SGHAT, FQNNGV. The CDR3 nucleotides read TGTGCCAGCAGCTTATGGGGACAGGGTGGGGTGTTGACAGATACGCAGTATTTT. It translates to CASSLWGQGGVLTDTQYF.

V usage is TRBV13 and J usage is TRBJ2-5; D unresolved. With 1 base removed from V and 1 base from J, the gap between germline ends came to 7 bases. This CDR3 is built from 14 residues. Germline CDR1 PRHDT, CDR2 FYEKMQ (reference sequence). The DNA for the CDR3 is TGTGCCAGCAGCTTAGAACGCATCCAAGAGACCCAGTACTTC. Translating gives CASSLERIQETQYF.

The chain employs TRBV25-1 and TRBJ2-7; D gene uncertain. The V gene lost 5 bases and the J gene lost 2 bases, with 10 bases spanning the gap. The CDR3 is made up of 13 amino acids. Germline assignment: CDR1 MGHDK and CDR2 SYGVNS. The CDR3 DNA sequence: TGTGCCAGCAGTATGACTGTTCCCTACGAGCAGTACTTC. It translates to CASSMTVPYEQYF.

In nucleotides, the CDR3 is TGCGCCAGCAGCTTTAATGGGCAGCAGGAAAAACTGTTTTTT. Translating gives CASSFNGQQEKLFF. The chain recombines TRBV5-1 with TRBJ1-4; D not certain. The CDR3 has 14 amino acids. Trimming pared 2 bases from V and 8 bases from J, leaving 13 bases between. CDR1 is SGHRS, CDR2 YFSETQ, per germline.

The CDR3: CASSPTVVPGWGQETQYF. DNA of the CDR3: TGTGCCAGCTCACCAACTGTAGTCCCGGGATGGGGCCAAGAGACCCAGTACTTC. The rearrangement links TRBV18 to TRBJ2-5, with D perhaps TRBD2 (5 bases). The CDR3 has 18 amino acids. V lost 2 bases and J lost 1, with 20 bases in between. Germline V gene sequence: CDR1 KGHSH, CDR2 LQKENI.

The rearrangement uses TRBV6-5 and TRBJ2-7, with a possible D match to TRBD2 (5 bases). The CDR3 contains 12 residues. V was clipped by 7 bases and J by 3 bases, with 10 bases between them. Looked up from germline, CDR1 is MNHEY and CDR2 is SVGAGI. In DNA, the CDR3 is TGTGCCAGCACCGGGGATAGCTACGAGCAGTACTTC. This codes for CASTGDSYEQYF.

V gene TRBV2 combines with J gene TRBJ2-7; perhaps TRBD2 as D (6 bases). CDR1 is SNHLY and CDR2 is FYNNEI in the germline V gene. V was clipped by 10 bases and J by 2 bases, with 15 bases between them. There are 13 residues in the CDR3. The CDR3 loop reads CATAGPKTYEQYF. CDR3 DNA sequence: TGTGCCACCGCGGGACCGAAGACCTACGAGCAGTACTTC.